The TCR beta chain described here comes from a study of CD8 T cells in ankylosing spondylitis. Via MiXCR, TCRdb re-called the 5' RACE reads, giving one row per CDR3 protein. The profile shows about 540,000 distinct CDR3 sequences, roughly 12% of them singletons. The length of the CDR3 is 12 residues. Germline lookup yields CDR1 MNHEY and CDR2 SVGEGT. Trimming took off 5 bases at V and 6 bases at J, with 11 bases between the two ends. This clonotype was picked up a small number of times. What it binds is unknown. Points from the study as a whole: About 8 highly homologous variants made up a TCR beta motif that seemed to typify ankylosing spondylitis blood.

Specimen: blood, either unsorted or a sorted T cell fraction (not recorded which). The clonotype originates from a male donor with ankylosing spondylitis. The V gene is TRBV6-2 or TRBV6-3, the J gene TRBJ2-7, with a tentative D call TRBD2 (6 bases). CDR3 nucleotides: TGTGCCAGCAGTGGCGGGACTCCCGAGCAGTACGTC. Translation gives CASSGGTPEQYV.